Shown below are 21 T cell receptor beta chains from a single sample sequenced in a study of T cell responses to AZD1222 COVID-19 vaccine. Profiling relied on immunoSEQ multiplex PCR, and the TCRdb table lists in-frame clones only, not all of them. The repertoire holds approximately 110,000 clones, with 92% as singletons. Sequencing used peripheral blood, obtained on day 0 of AZD1222 vaccination. Every receptor here comes from an adult in good health.

The chain carries TRBV24-1 and TRBJ1-2; D call uncertain. The ends were cut back, 10 bases at V and 4 bases at J, with 18 bases in the middle. Germline CDR1 KGHDR, CDR2 SFDVKD. The CDR3 spans 14 residues. DNA of the CDR3: TGTGCCACTCCCGTCCGAAAGGGTGGCTATGGCTACACCTTC. Translating gives CATPVRKGGYGYTF.

The V call is TRBV19, the J call TRBJ2-7, with TRBD2 matching over 8 bases. Per the germline V gene, CDR1 is LNHDA and CDR2 is SQIVND (reference sequence). The CDR3 is 15 amino acids. With V trimmed by 0 bases and J by 4 bases, 5 bases remained unmatched. Here the CDR3 DNA reads TGTGCCAGTAGTATAGATGGTAGCGGGGAATACGAGCAGTACTTC. Protein product: CASSIDGSGEYEQYF.

The rearrangement joins TRBV7-3 to TRBJ1-1; D is ambiguous. Germline loops: CDR1 SGHTA, CDR2 FQGTGA. V lost 1 base, J lost 1 base, and 4 bases lay in between. The CDR3 loop spans 13 amino acids. The CDR3 sequence: CASSLIGNTEAFF. The CDR3 coding sequence is TGTGCCAGCAGCTTAATTGGGAACACTGAAGCTTTCTTT.

V gene TRBV19 combines with J gene TRBJ1-4; D not resolved. The V gene lost 1 base and the J gene lost 4 bases, with 16 bases spanning the gap. The CDR3 covers 17 residues. The germline CDR1 and CDR2 sequences are LNHDA and SQIVND (reference sequence). The CDR3 coding sequence is TGTGCCAGTAGTATAGCTACGAGGCAGGCCGGTAATGAAAAACTGTTTTTT. Amino acid sequence: CASSIATRQAGNEKLFF.

The table lists this clone with a count of one. The chain combines TRBV7-3 with TRBJ2-7, with a tentative D call TRBD1 (7 bases). Deletions cut 2 bases from V and 2 bases from J, with 13 bases between. Per germline, CDR1 SGHTA and CDR2 FQGTGA. This CDR3 is built from 15 residues. In DNA form, the CDR3 reads TGTGCCAGCAGCTTATCGGCAGGGGGGACCTACGAGCAGTACTTC. As protein: CASSLSAGGTYEQYF.

The rearrangement uses TRBV7-2 and TRBJ1-1; a possible D gene is TRBD1 (5 bases). Trimming removed 1 base at V and 1 base at J, with 7 bases between. Germline CDR1 SGHTA, CDR2 FQGNSA. The CDR3 has 14 residues. For the CDR3, the DNA is TGTGCCAGCAGCTTAGTGCAGGGGAACACTGAAGCTTTCTTT. Translated, it gives CASSLVQGNTEAFF.

The chain recombines TRBV28 with TRBJ2-1; D is uncertain. CDR3 size: 12 residues. Trimming shortened V by 5 bases and J by 7 bases, and 9 bases separated the two germline ends. The V gene's germline CDR1 is MDHEN and CDR2 SYDVKM. CDR3 protein: CASSNSRNEQFF. The CDR3 nucleotides are TGTGCCAGCAGTAACTCTAGGAATGAGCAGTTCTTC. Variable domain in full (rest from reference TRBV28 and TRBJ2-1): DVKVTQSSRYLVKRTGEKVFLECVQDMDHENMFWYRQDPGLGLRLIYFSYDVKMKEKGDIPEGYSVSREKKERFSLILESASTNQTSMYLCASSNSRNEQFFGPGTRLTVL.

This clone was counted between two and nine times. The CDR3, as DNA: TGTGCCAGCAGTTTCGACGAGGGGGCTTCCGAGCAGTACTTC. This sequence encodes CASSFDEGASEQYF. The gene calls are TRBV6-2 or TRBV6-3 and TRBJ2-7; 7 bases align to TRBD1. Germline lookup yields CDR1 MNHEY and CDR2 SVGEGT. V lost 4 bases and J lost 6; bases outside the gene matches: 9. This CDR3 contains 14 residues.

V gene TRBV18 combines with J gene TRBJ1-1; 7 bases line up with TRBD1. The trim removed 3 bases at V and 4 bases at J, leaving 8 bases unmatched. The germline V gene has CDR1 KGHSH and CDR2 LQKENI. The length of the CDR3 is 15 residues. In nucleotides, the CDR3 is TGTGCCAGCTCACCCCAGGGGGGCGGTGGCACTGAAGCTTTCTTT. This gives the protein CASSPQGGGGTEAFF.

J is TRBJ2-1 and V is TRBV18; 11 bases map to TRBD1. This CDR3 region has 16 residues. CDR1 and CDR2 from the germline V gene are KGHSH and LQKENI. V lost 5 bases and J lost 8; bases outside the gene matches: 11. The CDR3 DNA follows: TGTGCCAGCTCAAGAGGACAGGGGGCGAATTCGGATGAGCAGTTCTTC. Translation gives CASSRGQGANSDEQFF.

This chain joins TRBV2 and TRBJ2-5; 7 bases are shared with TRBD1. Trimming removed 6 bases from V and 10 bases from J; junction bases left unmatched: 20. Per germline, CDR1 SNHLY and CDR2 FYNNEI. The length of the CDR3 is 16 residues. CDR3 coding DNA: TGTGCCAGCAGGGGGCTAAGGCAGGCACCCCAGGGGGACCAGTACTTC. The encoded protein is CASRGLRQAPQGDQYF.

The rearrangement uses TRBV15 and TRBJ1-6; D is possibly TRBD1 (5 bases). Trimming removed 5 bases at V and 8 bases at J, with 25 bases between. CDR1 and CDR2 (germline): LNHNV, YYDKDF (reference sequence). The CDR3 has 18 amino acids. The CDR3 is CATSGLTILPGRDSPLHF. The CDR3 bases are TGTGCCACCAGCGGCCTCACCATCTTGCCAGGGCGGGATTCACCCCTCCACTTT.

The CDR3 protein is CASSHVGGFYNEQFF. The CDR3 coding sequence is TGTGCCAGCAGCCACGTGGGGGGTTTTTACAATGAGCAGTTCTTC. The chain links TRBV4-2 to TRBJ2-1, with D perhaps matching TRBD2 (6 bases). The CDR3 is 15 residues long. From germline, CDR1 is LGHNA and CDR2 YNFKEQ. V was clipped by 3 bases and J by 4 bases, with 13 bases between them.

The V and J genes are TRBV23-1 and TRBJ2-2; the D is unclear. TRBV23-1 qualifies as an ORF whose function is uncertain. The V end was cut by 6 bases, the J end by 1 base, with 12 bases between. The CDR3 sequence is 15 residues long. The CDR3 region is CASSIGRLNTGELFF. The DNA for the CDR3 is TGCGCCAGCAGCATCGGACGGCTGAACACCGGGGAGCTGTTTTTT.

The chain couples TRBV28 to TRBJ1-1; the match to TRBD1 covers 8 bases. Trimming at V came to 6 bases and at J to 2 bases, leaving 5 bases not matched to a gene. In germline, CDR1 is MDHEN, CDR2 SYDVKM. The CDR3 totals 14 residues. CDR3 in amino acids: CASSLTGANTEAFF. Written as DNA, the CDR3 is TGTGCCAGCAGCCTGACAGGGGCCAACACTGAAGCTTTCTTT.

The rearrangement joins TRBV6-5 to TRBJ1-1, with a weak D call TRBD1 (5 bases). Trimming removed 0 bases from V and 4 bases from J, with 12 bases in between. Germline CDR1 MNHEY, CDR2 SVGAGI. The CDR3 spans 15 residues. The CDR3 nucleotides are TGTGCCAGCAGTTACTCGGGGGGTGGCCCCACTGAAGCTTTCTTT. Amino acid sequence: CASSYSGGGPTEAFF.

This clone occurred once. DNA of the CDR3: TGTGCCAGCAGCTTAGGGTTACGTCAGCCCCAGCATTTT. This codes for CASSLGLRQPQHF. The V gene is TRBV7-3, the J gene TRBJ1-5; D uncertain. The germline CDR1 and CDR2 sequences are SGHTA and FQGTGA. This CDR3 contains 13 residues. The ends were cut back, 2 bases at V and 6 bases at J, with 8 bases in the middle.

This chain links TRBV7-8 with TRBJ1-2; a weak D match, TRBD1 (6 bases). CDR3 length: 15 amino acids. Germline V lookup: CDR1 SGHVS, CDR2 FQNEAQ. V lost 1 base and J lost 6, with 15 bases in between. CDR3 residues: CASSLEVRGGDGYTF. The CDR3 region has the DNA TGTGCCAGCAGCTTAGAAGTGAGGGGGGGCGATGGCTACACCTTC.

V gene TRBV24-1 combines with J gene TRBJ2-2; TRBD2 might be the D (6 bases). V lost 3 bases, J lost 3 bases, and 10 bases lay in between. The CDR3 has 15 residues. The germline V gene encodes CDR1 KGHDR and CDR2 SFDVKD. This chain's CDR3 is CATSDRRVDTGELFF. The DNA for the CDR3 is TGTGCCACCAGTGATCGGAGGGTGGACACCGGGGAGCTGTTTTTT.

The genes are TRBV5-1 and TRBJ2-4; 8 bases agree with TRBD1. The germline CDR1 and CDR2 sequences are SGHRS and YFSETQ. This CDR3 region has 15 residues. Trimming removed 4 bases from V and 8 bases from J; junction bases left unmatched: 11. In nucleotides, the CDR3 is TGCGCCAGCAGCCCCGGACAGGGTGAAGGGTACATTCAGTACTTC. Encoded protein: CASSPGQGEGYIQYF. The full variable domain, with the rest looked up from reference TRBV5-1 and TRBJ2-4, is KAGVTQTPRYLIKTRGQQVTLSCSPISGHRSVSWYQQTPGQGLQFLFEYFSETQRNKGNFPGRFSGRQFSNSRSEMNVSTLELGDSALYLCASSPGQGEGYIQYFGAGTRLSVL.

V gene TRBV3-1 (or the pseudogene TRBV3-2) combines with J gene TRBJ1-2; D not certain. CDR1 and CDR2 from the germline V gene are LGHDT and YNNKEL (reference sequence). There are 12 residues in the CDR3. The ends were cut back, 3 bases at V and 5 bases at J, with 7 bases in the middle. Here the CDR3 reads CASSQGFYGYTF. The CDR3 DNA reads TGTGCCAGCAGCCAGGGCTTTTATGGCTACACCTTC.